The text below deals with one TCR beta chain. This clonotype was seen repeatedly, ten times or more. Its target antigen remains unknown. Compared with germline, one end of the junction differs, possibly owing to a read error. Library generation was performed with 5' RACE. Sequenced using an Illumina HiSeq 2500. A second PCR of about 7 to 12 cycles was run with a J-beta primer mix and a sample-barcoded 5' primer. Each TCR beta cDNA molecule received a unique molecular identifier from a template-switch 5' adaptor carrying 12 random nucleotides. Each sample yielded at least 3 million CDR3-containing paired-end reads. The Mint cDNA synthesis kit, primed by a TRBC-specific oligonucleotide, was used to synthesize first-strand cDNA from all RNA. After uracil-DNA glycosylase treatment, a first 18-cycle PCR used universal primers M1SS and BC2_uni_R on all cDNA. The paper's data handling went like this. For normalization, 1 million high-quality reads, each with a distinct molecular identifier, were randomly selected from each sample. Reads sharing molecular identifiers were discarded rather than binned into consensus sequences. MiTCR, set to a Q25 quality threshold and the strictest error-elimination algorithm, was used for CDR3 identification, clonotype clustering and error correction. A nonparametric unseen species model using Euler transformation provided a lower-bound estimate of total TCR beta diversity. TCRdb reran the public reads through fastp at Q25 and MiXCR, keeping productive beta chains. Rows with one shared CDR3 protein collapse into an entry with the most common genes and DNA. The V and J calls and clone size are TCRdb's, not the authors'. In all, the sample holds approximately 670,000 distinct CDR3 sequences, and 40% to 45% of those were seen once. About 32% of the sample is taken by the ten largest.

CDR3 length: 14 amino acids, cysteine to phenylalanine. CDR3 DNA is the only sequence kept; it has 42 bases, read in frame from the first base. The germline V gene specifies SGHRS as CDR1 and YFSETQ as CDR2. Systemically healthy Caucasian individuals from Russia, approximately 39 in total and aged roughly 6 to 100 years, were included as donors. Each donor gave 9.5 to 10 milliliters of peripheral blood, drawn into EDTA-treated Vacutainer tubes. Ficoll-Paque density-gradient centrifugation was used to isolate PBMCs, with at least 7 million obtained per sample. Total RNA, at least 6 micrograms per sample, was extracted from PBMCs with Trizol reagent. For every donor, an aliquot of PBMCs went through flow cytometry to measure the percentages of naive CD45RAhigh/CD27high T cells. The data were taken from a study of blood T cells in healthy people across ages (dated by TCRdb to between 2015 and 2017). Broadly, across the study: Template switching captured roughly one uniquely barcoded TCR beta cDNA molecule per two T cells in model experiments. Age-related changes in TCR beta repertoire diversity were measured in the study by deep sequencing normalized with unique cDNA molecular identifiers. To avoid experimental bias, donors of different ages were distributed randomly across sequencing lanes. Donors were grouped into four age groups: young (average about 15 years), middle-aged (roughly 40), aged (around 62) and long-lived (just over 80). Two additional independent replicas of 1 million unique cDNA reads from the same blood draw were analyzed for two donors (one aged 18 to 29 and one aged 80 or older). General findings and caveats noted by the study authors: Bulk unsorted PBMC profiling prevented conclusive comparison of naive and antigen-experienced compartments. Compared with the aged group, the long-lived group had more naive CD4+ T cells, fewer expanded clones and increased TCR diversity, suggesting age selection. Estimates of total diversity from one million sequenced T cells were regarded as lower bounds and underestimates. Observed TCR beta diversity correlated strongly with the percentage of naive T cells measured by flow cytometry. Observed TCR beta diversity per million T cells fell roughly linearly with age, and a significant reduction was already apparent by age roughly 40. Because donor CMV infection status was unknown, age-related changes in expanded clonotypes were potentially confounded.

The sequence is built from TRBV5-1 and TRBJ2-3; TRBD2 aligns with 11 central bases. The sample comprised blood. The TCR originated in an elderly man in good health. The nucleotide sequence reads as follows: TGTGCCAGCAGTTTAGCGGGAGGGCCAGATACGCAGTATTTT. The encoded protein is CASSLAGGPDTQYF.